This T cell receptor beta chain was recorded in a study of beta chain features in type 1 diabetes. Findings of the study overall: Across all four CD4+ subsets, people with type 1 diabetes showed modestly shorter TCRB CDR3s.

There are a few counts of this clone. The antigen is undetermined. The CDR3 length is 14 residues. The germline V and J ends were trimmed by 6 bases and 2 bases, with 12 bases remaining between them. The germline CDR1 and CDR2 sequences are MDHEN and SYDVKM. Reverse transcription of all isolated RNA meant that expressed TCRB transcripts were sequenced. Around 3.5 million reads on average were seen across naive, central memory and regulatory T cell samples. The table came from immunoSEQ multiplex PCR; TCRdb's copy has only in-frame clones and leaves some out. The sample has under 300,000 clones, approximately 25% seen once.

The material sequenced was naive CD4+ T cells from blood. This receptor was obtained from a woman under 40 with type 1 diabetes. The chain carries TRBV28 and TRBJ2-3, with a possible D match to TRBD2 (5 bases). Written as DNA, the CDR3 is TGTGCCAGCAGCCAAAGCGGAATCACAGATACGCAGTATTTT. It encodes CASSQSGITDTQYF.